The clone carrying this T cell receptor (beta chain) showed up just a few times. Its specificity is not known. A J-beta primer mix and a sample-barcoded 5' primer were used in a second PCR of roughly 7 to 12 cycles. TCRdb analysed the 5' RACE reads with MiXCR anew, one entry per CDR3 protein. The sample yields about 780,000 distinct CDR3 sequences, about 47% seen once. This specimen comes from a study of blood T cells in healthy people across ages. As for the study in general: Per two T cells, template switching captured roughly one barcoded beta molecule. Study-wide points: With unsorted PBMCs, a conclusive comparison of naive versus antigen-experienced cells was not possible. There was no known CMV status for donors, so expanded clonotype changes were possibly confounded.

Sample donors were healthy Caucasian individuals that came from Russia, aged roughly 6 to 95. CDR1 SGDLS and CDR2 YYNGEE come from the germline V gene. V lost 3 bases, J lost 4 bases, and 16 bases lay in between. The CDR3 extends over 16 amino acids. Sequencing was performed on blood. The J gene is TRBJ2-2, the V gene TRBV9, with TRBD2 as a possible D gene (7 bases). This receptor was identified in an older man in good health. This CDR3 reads CASSEGGGVSTGELFF. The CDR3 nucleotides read TGTGCCAGCAGCGAGGGAGGGGGAGTAAGCACCGGGGAGCTGTTTTTT. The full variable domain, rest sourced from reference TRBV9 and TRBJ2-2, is DSGVTQTPKHLITATGQRVTLRCSPRSGDLSVYWYQQSLDQGLQFLIQYYNGEERAKGNILERFSAQQFPDLHSELNLSSLELGDSALYFCASSEGGGVSTGELFFGEGSRLTVL.